The 31 T cell receptor beta chains below come from one sample, sequenced in a study of radiation and T cells in renal cell carcinoma. The protocol was immunoSEQ multiplex PCR, while the TCRdb copy is restricted to in-frame clones and leaves out a portion. This sample has about 150,000 clones, with 88% found just once. Time point given: baseline pretreatment blood. Documented treatment: 15 Gy SBRT to primary tumor, nephrectomy 4 weeks later. Sequences were derived from blood, sampled from a patient whose treatment included radiotherapy and nephrectomy. The receptor set was obtained from a woman aged 65 to 85 with renal cell carcinoma.

The CDR3 loop is CASSRDGNTEAFF. CDR3 nucleotide sequence: TGTGCCAGCAGTCGGGACGGGAACACTGAAGCTTTCTTT. The rearrangement links TRBV6-4 to TRBJ1-1; weak D call: TRBD1 (5 bases). CDR1 and CDR2 (germline): MRHNA, SNTAGT. CDR3 length: 13 amino acids. V was pared by 5 bases and J by 1 base, with 8 bases between.

The chain joins TRBV6-4 to TRBJ2-3; TRBD1 aligns across 12 bases. The CDR3 is made up of 15 amino acids. Germline V gives CDR1 MRHNA, CDR2 SNTAGT. V shed 8 bases and J 6 bases; nucleotides not matched to a gene: 9. CDR3 DNA: TGTGCCAGCTTCCTCCGGGACAGGGGGCCTGATACGCAGTATTTT. It is translated as CASFLRDRGPDTQYF.

This clone was recorded a few times. The rearrangement links TRBV5-4 to TRBJ1-4; D may be TRBD1 (6 bases). Germline CDR1 is SGHNT and CDR2 is YYREEE (reference sequence). V dropped 3 bases and J dropped 8 bases, with 14 bases sitting between them. This CDR3 is built from 14 residues. CDR3 amino acids: CASSSGGMGEKLFF. The CDR3 region has the DNA TGTGCCAGCAGCTCCGGGGGCATGGGCGAAAAACTGTTTTTT. Together with reference TRBV5-4 and TRBJ1-4, the CDR3 gives the full variable domain: ETGVTQSPTHLIKTRGQQVTLRCSSQSGHNTVSWYQQALGQGPQFIFQYYREEENGRGNFPPRFSGLQFPNYSSELNVNALELDDSALYLCASSSGGMGEKLFFGSGTQLSVL.

V is TRBV6-5 and J is TRBJ2-1; D may match TRBD1 or TRBD2 (5 bases each). The CDR3 consists of 15 residues. V was clipped by 0 bases and J by 6 bases, with 12 bases between them. CDR1 MNHEY and CDR2 SVGAGI come from the germline V gene. The CDR3 protein is CASSYSRGPLNEQFF. DNA of the CDR3: TGTGCCAGCAGTTACTCGAGGGGCCCCCTCAATGAGCAGTTCTTC.

Regarding this clone: One junction end disagrees with the germline gene, perhaps due to a read error. The chain links TRBV7-7 to TRBJ2-3; 10 positions match TRBD2. Germline-derived CDR1 and CDR2 are SSHAT and FNYEAQ (reference sequence). This CDR3 region has 15 residues. The CDR3, as DNA: TGTGCTAGCAGCCCCACTAGCGGGGGCACAGATACGCAGTATTTT. Amino acids: CASSPTSGGTDTQYF.

The V and J genes are TRBV4-1 and TRBJ2-2; D is ambiguous. The V gene lost 1 base and the J gene lost 5 bases, with 11 bases spanning the gap. Germline CDR1 is MGHRA and CDR2 is YSYEKL. This CDR3 region has 15 residues. The chain's CDR3 is CASSQGERLTGELFF. The DNA for the CDR3 is TGCGCCAGCAGCCAAGGGGAACGGTTAACCGGGGAGCTGTTTTTT.

The rearrangement joins TRBV11-3 to TRBJ2-2, with 9 positions matching TRBD2. The CDR3 has 18 residues. Germline V gene lookup returns CDR1 SGHNT and CDR2 YENEEA. With 5 bases clipped from V and 2 bases from J, the junction kept 12 bases outside the gene matches. CDR3 protein: CASSLGTSFRENTGELFF. Here the CDR3 DNA reads TGTGCCAGCAGCCTCGGGACTAGCTTCAGAGAAAACACCGGGGAGCTGTTTTTT.

The rearrangement joins TRBV2 to TRBJ1-1, with a tentative D call TRBD1 (5 bases). Trimming pared 6 bases from V and 5 bases from J, leaving 13 bases between. The CDR3 sequence is 13 residues long. From germline, CDR1 is SNHLY and CDR2 FYNNEI. The chain's CDR3 is CASRERGETEAFF. The CDR3 DNA reads as TGTGCCAGCAGGGAGAGGGGCGAAACTGAAGCTTTCTTT.

This clone was detected only a few times. The gene calls are TRBV6-1 and TRBJ1-5, with a weak D call TRBD1 (5 bases). CDR1 MNHNS and CDR2 SASEGT come from the germline V gene. The CDR3 consists of 12 residues. The V end lost 7 bases, the J end lost 1 base, and 5 bases lay between the germline ends. The CDR3: CASNRSNQPQHF. Here the CDR3 DNA reads TGTGCCAGCAACAGGAGCAATCAGCCCCAGCATTTT.

The V and J genes are TRBV5-1 and TRBJ1-1, with a possible D match to TRBD1 (5 bases). The V end lost 0 bases, the J end lost 5 bases, and 14 bases lay between the germline ends. CDR3 length equals 15 residues. Germline V gene data show CDR1 as SGHRS and CDR2 as YFSETQ. DNA for the CDR3: TGCGCCAGCAGCTTGGGGACCGGGGGGAAGACTGAAGCTTTCTTT. It specifies CASSLGTGGKTEAFF.

This clone was found a few times. The chain links TRBV6-5 to TRBJ1-4, with D perhaps TRBD1 (6 bases). Deletions cut 10 bases from V and 5 bases from J, with 17 bases between. The CDR3 contains 14 residues. CDR1 is MNHEY and CDR2 is SVGAGI in the germline V gene. CDR3 in amino acids: CATSTGQKNEKLFF. The CDR3 coding sequence is TGTGCCACCTCTACAGGGCAGAAAAATGAAAAACTGTTTTTT.

CDR3 region: CSVKFQETQYF. DNA of the CDR3: TGCAGTGTAAAGTTCCAAGAGACCCAGTACTTC. The rearrangement links TRBV20-1 to TRBJ2-5; D remains unclear. CDR3 size: 11 residues. Germline values: CDR1 DFQATT, CDR2 SNEGSKA (reference sequence). V was clipped by 7 bases and J by 1 base, with 7 bases between them.

The V and J genes are TRBV5-6 and TRBJ1-1, with D maybe TRBD1 (5 bases). The CDR3 contains 14 residues. Trimming stripped 2 bases from V and 6 bases from J, with 14 bases between. Germline V gives CDR1 SGHDT, CDR2 YYEEEE. Here the CDR3 reads CASSLRGAWAEAFF. CDR3 DNA sequence: TGTGCCAGCAGCTTACGCGGGGCCTGGGCTGAAGCTTTCTTT.

The V and J genes are TRBV7-2 and TRBJ1-2; D is perhaps TRBD1 (6 bases). Trimming pared 2 bases from V and 6 bases from J, leaving 13 bases between. Germline V gene lookup returns CDR1 SGHTA and CDR2 FQGNSA. CDR3 length: 14 amino acids. This chain's CDR3 is CASSLSGDRDGYTF. The CDR3 nucleotides are TGTGCCAGCAGCTTATCAGGGGATCGGGATGGCTACACCTTC.

The genes are TRBV5-4 and TRBJ1-2; D may be TRBD1 (5 bases). The CDR3 is made up of 15 amino acids. V was shortened by 4 bases and J by 2 bases, with 15 bases between the two germline ends. Germline V gives CDR1 SGHNT, CDR2 YYREEE (reference sequence). CDR3 sequence: CASSPLGTENYGYTF. In nucleotides, the CDR3 is TGTGCCAGCAGCCCCCTGGGGACCGAGAACTATGGCTACACCTTC.

The chain is built from TRBV19 and TRBJ2-7, with 8 bases aligning to TRBD1. J was trimmed by 2 bases and V by 5 bases; bases with no gene match: 11. The V gene's germline CDR1 is LNHDA and CDR2 SQIVND (reference sequence). The CDR3 has 16 amino acids. For the CDR3, the DNA is TGTGCCAGTAGTTCCCGGACAGGGTTGGGTACCTACGAGCAGTACTTC. It codes for CASSSRTGLGTYEQYF.

This chain joins TRBV5-1 and TRBJ2-1; the D gene is possibly TRBD2 (6 bases). CDR1 SGHRS and CDR2 YFSETQ come from the germline V gene. The length of the CDR3 is 15 residues. Trimming left V 6 bases short and J 4 bases short, with 17 bases between. The CDR3 sequence is CASNQMGGSYNEQFF. CDR3 in DNA: TGCGCCAGCAACCAAATGGGGGGTTCATACAATGAGCAGTTCTTC.

The chain links TRBV9 to TRBJ1-4, with unresolved D. The CDR3 contains 15 residues. Trimming removed 0 bases from V and 8 bases from J, with 14 bases in between. Germline assignment: CDR1 SGDLS and CDR2 YYNGEE. DNA of the CDR3: TGTGCCAGCAGCGTAGAAGGGCGGGTTAGGGAAAAACTGTTTTTT. Its protein product is CASSVEGRVREKLFF.

This chain links TRBV28 with TRBJ1-2; 7 bases fit TRBD1. Germline V lookup: CDR1 MDHEN, CDR2 SYDVKM. The CDR3 has 13 amino acids. The junction had 1 base not matched to a gene; V was cut back by 2 bases and J by 4 bases. Here the CDR3 reads CASSLRDSYGYTF. The DNA of the CDR3 is TGTGCCAGCAGTTTAAGGGACAGCTATGGCTACACCTTC.

This clone was seen a handful of times. The CDR3 bases are TGCGCCAGCAGCTTGACAGGGATTGACACTGAAGCTTTCTTT. It specifies CASSLTGIDTEAFF. The V gene is TRBV5-1, the J gene TRBJ1-1; TRBD1 is a possible D gene (6 bases). This CDR3 has 14 residues. CDR1 is SGHRS, CDR2 YFSETQ, per germline. V lost 1 base and J 3 bases, leaving 10 bases between the germline ends. The full variable domain, with the rest looked up from reference TRBV5-1 and TRBJ1-1, is KAGVTQTPRYLIKTRGQQVTLSCSPISGHRSVSWYQQTPGQGLQFLFEYFSETQRNKGNFPGRFSGRQFSNSRSEMNVSTLELGDSALYLCASSLTGIDTEAFFGQGTRLTVV.

This chain links TRBV19 with TRBJ2-2; 8 positions agree with TRBD1. CDR1 is LNHDA, CDR2 SQIVND, per germline (reference sequence). Trimming at V came to 8 bases and at J to 4 bases, leaving 6 bases not matched to a gene. The CDR3 has 14 residues. CDR3 sequence reads: CASYGTGSTGELFF. The DNA of the CDR3 is TGTGCCAGTTACGGGACAGGATCCACCGGGGAGCTGTTTTTT. The full variable domain, its missing parts supplied by reference TRBV19 and TRBJ2-2, is DGGITQSPKYLFRKEGQNVTLSCEQNLNHDAMYWYRQDPGQGLRLIYYSQIVNDFQKGDIAEGYSVSREKKESFPLTVTSAQKNPTAFYLCASYGTGSTGELFFGEGSRLTVL.

The V call is TRBV5-4, the J call TRBJ2-1, with 7 bases matching TRBD2. V trimming: 4 bases; J trimming: 6 bases; junction bases outside the gene matches: 4. Looked up from germline, CDR1 is SGHNT and CDR2 is YYREEE (reference sequence). The CDR3 length is 13 residues. As DNA, the CDR3 is TGTGCCAGCAGCGGGGACTATCGCAATGAGCAGTTCTTC. Encoded protein: CASSGDYRNEQFF.

This clone was observed a single time. The chain joins TRBV9 to TRBJ2-2; D unresolved. From germline, CDR1 is SGDLS and CDR2 YYNGEE. This CDR3 region has 15 residues. V lost 0 bases, J lost 7 bases, and 13 bases lay in between. The CDR3 loop reads CASSVGQTLGGELFF. CDR3 sequence (DNA): TGTGCCAGCAGCGTAGGTCAGACCCTAGGCGGGGAGCTGTTTTTT.

V is TRBV9 and J is TRBJ2-7; TRBD1 aligns across 9 bases. CDR3 length equals 14 residues. CDR1 and CDR2 from the germline V gene are SGDLS and YYNGEE. The V and J ends lost 4 bases and 12 bases, in that order; junction bases with no gene match: 14. CDR3 sequence (DNA): TGTGCCAGCAGCCTACGTACGGACAGGGGTAGGCTGTACTTC. Translated, it gives CASSLRTDRGRLYF.

The CDR3 DNA reads as TGTGCCAGCAGCTTAGCGTGGGGGGTCCACCTAGAGCAGTACTTC. This codes for CASSLAWGVHLEQYF. V usage is TRBV7-2 and J usage is TRBJ2-7; possible D gene TRBD2, 6 bases. The V gene lost 0 bases and the J gene lost 7 bases, with 16 bases spanning the gap. Germline V gene sequence: CDR1 SGHTA, CDR2 FQGNSA. The CDR3 extends over 15 amino acids.

The chain has TRBV30 and TRBJ1-3; D remains unclear. Germline V lookup: CDR1 GTSNPN, CDR2 SVGIG (reference sequence). This CDR3 spans 15 amino acids. V lost 0 bases to trimming and J lost 5 bases, with 14 bases between them. In nucleotides, the CDR3 is TGTGCCTGGAGTGTACGAGGGAGTGGGCGAAACACCATATATTTT. Translation: CAWSVRGSGRNTIYF.

The chain recombines TRBV9 with TRBJ2-3; 13 nucleotides align to TRBD2. Trimming removed 3 bases from V and 2 bases from J; junction bases left unmatched: 6. Germline V lookup: CDR1 SGDLS, CDR2 YYNGEE. The CDR3 is 17 amino acids. This CDR3 is CASSARTSGGPTDTQYF. In DNA, the CDR3 is TGTGCCAGCAGCGCCCGGACTAGCGGGGGACCCACAGATACGCAGTATTTT.

This chain links TRBV13 with TRBJ1-1, with D possibly being TRBD1 (6 bases). The V gene's germline CDR1 is PRHDT and CDR2 FYEKMQ (reference sequence). V shed 10 bases and J shed 3 bases, with 12 bases lying between them. CDR3 size: 12 residues. CDR3 protein: CATEQGHTEAFF. As DNA, the CDR3 is TGTGCCACCGAACAGGGTCACACTGAAGCTTTCTTT.

J is TRBJ1-1 and V is TRBV5-1; 9 bases align to TRBD1. Germline CDR1 SGHRS, CDR2 YFSETQ. J was trimmed by 2 bases and V by 4 bases; bases with no gene match: 3. The CDR3 spans 14 residues. The CDR3 protein is CASSRGQGNTEAFF. The DNA of the CDR3 is TGCGCCAGCAGCCGGGGACAGGGCAACACTGAAGCTTTCTTT.

The V call is TRBV7-9, the J call TRBJ1-1, with a weak D call TRBD1 (6 bases). V was clipped by 0 bases and J by 4 bases, with 12 bases between them. CDR3 length: 15 amino acids. Germline V CDR1 and CDR2: SEHNR, FQNEAQ (reference sequence). This CDR3 reads CASSLAPRGGTEAFF. Written as DNA, the CDR3 is TGTGCCAGCAGCTTAGCCCCCAGGGGCGGCACTGAAGCTTTCTTT.

This clone was observed a handful of times. The chain links TRBV29-1 to TRBJ1-1, with a tentative D call TRBD1 (6 bases). Germline-derived CDR1 and CDR2 are SQVTM and ANQGSEA. The CDR3 runs 12 residues. V lost 5 bases to trimming and J lost 3 bases, with 10 bases between them. The CDR3 loop is CSVTQGHTEAFF. DNA of the CDR3: TGCAGCGTTACACAGGGACACACTGAAGCTTTCTTT.